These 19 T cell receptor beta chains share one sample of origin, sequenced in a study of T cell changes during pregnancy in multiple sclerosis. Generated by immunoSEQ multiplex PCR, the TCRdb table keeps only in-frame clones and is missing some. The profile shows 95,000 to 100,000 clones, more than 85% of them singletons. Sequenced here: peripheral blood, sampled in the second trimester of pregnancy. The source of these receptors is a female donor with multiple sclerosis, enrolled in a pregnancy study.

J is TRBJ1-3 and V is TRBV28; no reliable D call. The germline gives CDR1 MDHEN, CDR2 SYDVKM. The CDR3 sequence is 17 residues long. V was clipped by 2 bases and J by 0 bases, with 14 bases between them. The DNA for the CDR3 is TGTGCCAGCAGTTTAAATTCCGGCCCAGGCTCTGGAAACACCATATATTTT. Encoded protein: CASSLNSGPGSGNTIYF. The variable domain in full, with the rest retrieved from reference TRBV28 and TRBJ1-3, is DVKVTQSSRYLVKRTGEKVFLECVQDMDHENMFWYRQDPGLGLRLIYFSYDVKMKEKGDIPEGYSVSREKKERFSLILESASTNQTSMYLCASSLNSGPGSGNTIYFGEGSWLTVV.

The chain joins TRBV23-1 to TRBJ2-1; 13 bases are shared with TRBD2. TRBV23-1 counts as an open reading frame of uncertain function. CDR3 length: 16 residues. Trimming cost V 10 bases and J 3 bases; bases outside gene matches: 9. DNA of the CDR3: TGCGCCAACAAGGGACTAGCGGGATCCCTCTACAATGAGCAGTTCTTC. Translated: CANKGLAGSLYNEQFF.

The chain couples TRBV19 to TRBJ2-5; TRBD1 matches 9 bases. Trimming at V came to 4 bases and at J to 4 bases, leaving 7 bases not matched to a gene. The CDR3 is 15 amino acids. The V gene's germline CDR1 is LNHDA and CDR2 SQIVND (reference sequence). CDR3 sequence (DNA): TGTGCCAGTAGTACCGTTAGACAGGGGGGAGAGACCCAGTACTTC. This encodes CASSTVRQGGETQYF.

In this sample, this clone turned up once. DNA of the CDR3: TGTGCCAGCAGACTCCCCACAGACGTCTATGGCTACACCTTC. Translating it yields CASRLPTDVYGYTF. V is TRBV28 and J is TRBJ1-2; D remains unclear. Germline CDR1 reads MDHEN; CDR2 reads SYDVKM. V was trimmed by 6 bases and J by 4 bases, leaving 15 bases between them. CDR3 size: 14 residues.

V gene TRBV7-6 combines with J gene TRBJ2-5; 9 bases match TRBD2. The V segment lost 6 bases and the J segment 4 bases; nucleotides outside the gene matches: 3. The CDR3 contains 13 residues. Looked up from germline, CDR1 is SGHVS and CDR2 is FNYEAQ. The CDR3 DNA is TGTGCCAGCAGACAAGCGGGAGGAGAGACCCAGTACTTC. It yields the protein CASRQAGGETQYF.

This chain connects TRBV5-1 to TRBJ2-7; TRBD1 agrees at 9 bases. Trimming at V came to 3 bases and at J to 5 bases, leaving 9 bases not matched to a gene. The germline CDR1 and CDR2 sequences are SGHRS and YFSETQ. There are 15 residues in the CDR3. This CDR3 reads CASSSNRDRADEQYF. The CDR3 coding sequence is TGCGCCAGCAGCTCCAACCGGGACAGGGCCGACGAGCAGTACTTC. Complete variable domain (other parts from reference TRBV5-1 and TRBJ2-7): KAGVTQTPRYLIKTRGQQVTLSCSPISGHRSVSWYQQTPGQGLQFLFEYFSETQRNKGNFPGRFSGRQFSNSRSEMNVSTLELGDSALYLCASSSNRDRADEQYFGPGTRLTVT.

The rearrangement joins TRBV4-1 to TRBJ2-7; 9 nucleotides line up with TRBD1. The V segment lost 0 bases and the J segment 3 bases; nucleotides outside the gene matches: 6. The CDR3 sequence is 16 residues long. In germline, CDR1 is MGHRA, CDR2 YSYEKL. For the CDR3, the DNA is TGCGCCAGCAGCCAAGAAGGGACAGGGACCCTCTACGAGCAGTACTTC. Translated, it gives CASSQEGTGTLYEQYF.

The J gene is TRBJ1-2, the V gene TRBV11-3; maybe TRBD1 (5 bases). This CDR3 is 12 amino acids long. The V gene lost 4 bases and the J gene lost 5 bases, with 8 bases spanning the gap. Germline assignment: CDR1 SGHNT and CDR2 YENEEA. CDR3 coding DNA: TGTGCCAGCAGCTCTAGGGGATATGGCTACACCTTC. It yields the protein CASSSRGYGYTF.

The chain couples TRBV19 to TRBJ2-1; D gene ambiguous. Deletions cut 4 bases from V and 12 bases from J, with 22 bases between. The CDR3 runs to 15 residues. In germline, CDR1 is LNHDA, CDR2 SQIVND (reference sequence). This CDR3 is CASSNPRIAGVRQFF. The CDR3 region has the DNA TGTGCCAGTAGTAACCCCCGGATAGCCGGAGTGAGGCAGTTCTTC.

The CDR3 DNA follows: TGCGCCAGCAGCCAACCCCGGGACAGCGGCCTGGATGAGCAGTTCTTC. Translation gives CASSQPRDSGLDEQFF. The V gene is TRBV5-1, the J gene TRBJ2-1; 7 bases agree with TRBD1. CDR1 SGHRS and CDR2 YFSETQ come from the germline V gene. There are 16 residues in the CDR3. Trimming removed 4 bases from V and 8 bases from J; junction bases left unmatched: 15.

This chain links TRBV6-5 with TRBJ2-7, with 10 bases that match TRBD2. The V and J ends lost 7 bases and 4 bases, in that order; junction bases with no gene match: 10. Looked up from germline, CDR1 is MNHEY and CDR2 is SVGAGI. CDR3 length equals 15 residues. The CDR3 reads CASTPSGAGGYEQYF. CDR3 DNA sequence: TGTGCCAGCACCCCCAGTGGAGCGGGAGGGTACGAGCAGTACTTC.

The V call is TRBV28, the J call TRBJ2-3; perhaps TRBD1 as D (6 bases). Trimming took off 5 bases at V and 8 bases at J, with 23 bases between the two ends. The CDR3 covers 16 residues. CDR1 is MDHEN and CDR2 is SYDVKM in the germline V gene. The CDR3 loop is CASSPPSGGEGGTQYF. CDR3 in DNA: TGTGCCAGCAGTCCCCCCAGTGGGGGCGAAGGGGGTACGCAGTATTTT. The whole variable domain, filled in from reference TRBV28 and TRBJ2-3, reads DVKVTQSSRYLVKRTGEKVFLECVQDMDHENMFWYRQDPGLGLRLIYFSYDVKMKEKGDIPEGYSVSREKKERFSLILESASTNQTSMYLCASSPPSGGEGGTQYFGPGTRLTVL.

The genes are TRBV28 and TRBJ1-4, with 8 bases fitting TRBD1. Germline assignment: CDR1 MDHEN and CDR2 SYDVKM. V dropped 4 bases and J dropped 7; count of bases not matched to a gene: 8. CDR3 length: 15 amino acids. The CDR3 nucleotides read TGTGCCAGCAGTTCCCCGACAGGGGATAGTGAAAAACTGTTTTTT. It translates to CASSSPTGDSEKLFF.

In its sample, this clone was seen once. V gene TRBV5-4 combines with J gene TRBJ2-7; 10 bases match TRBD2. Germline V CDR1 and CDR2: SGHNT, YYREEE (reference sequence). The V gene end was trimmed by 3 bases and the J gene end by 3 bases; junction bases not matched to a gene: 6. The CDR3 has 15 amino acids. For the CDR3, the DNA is TGTGCCAGCAGCTCAAAACTAGCGGGGTACTACGAGCAGTACTTC. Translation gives CASSSKLAGYYEQYF.

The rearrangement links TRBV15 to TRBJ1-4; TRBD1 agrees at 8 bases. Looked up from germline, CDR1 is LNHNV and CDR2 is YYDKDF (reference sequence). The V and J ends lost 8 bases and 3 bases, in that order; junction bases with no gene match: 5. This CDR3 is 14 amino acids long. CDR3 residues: CATGQGSANEKLFF. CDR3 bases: TGTGCCACCGGACAGGGTAGTGCTAATGAAAAACTGTTTTTT.

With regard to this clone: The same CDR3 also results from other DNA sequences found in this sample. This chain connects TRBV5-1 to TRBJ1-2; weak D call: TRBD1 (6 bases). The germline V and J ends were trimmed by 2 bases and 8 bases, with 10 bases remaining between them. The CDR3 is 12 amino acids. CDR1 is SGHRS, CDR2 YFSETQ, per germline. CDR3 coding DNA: TGCGCCAGCAGCTTTGAAGGGGGAGGCTACACCTTC. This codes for CASSFEGGGYTF. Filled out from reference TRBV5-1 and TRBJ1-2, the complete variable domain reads KAGVTQTPRYLIKTRGQQVTLSCSPISGHRSVSWYQQTPGQGLQFLFEYFSETQRNKGNFPGRFSGRQFSNSRSEMNVSTLELGDSALYLCASSFEGGGYTFGSGTRLTVV.

CDR3 in DNA: TGTGCCAGCAGTTACGGAGGGAGCACTGAAGCTTTCTTT. It specifies CASSYGGSTEAFF. This sequence joins TRBV6-5 and TRBJ1-1; D ambiguous. V lost 2 bases, J lost 4 bases, and 8 bases lay in between. CDR1 MNHEY and CDR2 SVGAGI come from the germline V gene. The CDR3 contains 13 residues.

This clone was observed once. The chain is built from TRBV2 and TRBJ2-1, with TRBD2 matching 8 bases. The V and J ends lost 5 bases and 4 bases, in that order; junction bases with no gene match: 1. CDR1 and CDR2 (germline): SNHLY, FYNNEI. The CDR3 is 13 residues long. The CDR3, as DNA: TGTGCCAGCAGTTTAGCGGGATACAATGAGCAGTTCTTC. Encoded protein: CASSLAGYNEQFF.

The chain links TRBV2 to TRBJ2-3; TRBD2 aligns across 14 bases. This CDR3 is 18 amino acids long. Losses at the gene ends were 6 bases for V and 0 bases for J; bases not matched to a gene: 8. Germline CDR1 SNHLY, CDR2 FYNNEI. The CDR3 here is CASRRLAGGASSTDTQYF. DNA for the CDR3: TGTGCCAGCAGGAGACTAGCGGGAGGGGCGAGTAGCACAGATACGCAGTATTTT.